The source of this T cell receptor (beta chain) is a study of monozygotic twins with inflammatory bowel disease. The UMIs contained a 6-nucleotide sample barcode. They were added by template switching during cDNA synthesis. TCRdb reanalyzed the 5' RACE reads and collapses them to one entry per CDR3 protein, without DNA. This table lists about 140,000 distinct CDR3 sequences. The CDR3 loop spans 16 amino acids. In germline, CDR1 is SGHAT, CDR2 FQNNGV. Study observations and caveats: Concordant and discordant twins showed no difference in repertoire similarity, possibly from limited power.

Blood was collected, approximately 2.7 ml per donor. Remarks on this clonotype: The antigen remains unidentified.

The receptor was derived from a human donor with ulcerative colitis or Crohn's disease, or a healthy co-twin of an affected twin (not recorded which). Sequenced material: blood. The gene calls are TRBV11-2 and TRBJ2-1; TCRdb proposes TRBD1, but this gene call is untestable without DNA. This chain's CDR3 is CASSLGRGSSYNEQFF.